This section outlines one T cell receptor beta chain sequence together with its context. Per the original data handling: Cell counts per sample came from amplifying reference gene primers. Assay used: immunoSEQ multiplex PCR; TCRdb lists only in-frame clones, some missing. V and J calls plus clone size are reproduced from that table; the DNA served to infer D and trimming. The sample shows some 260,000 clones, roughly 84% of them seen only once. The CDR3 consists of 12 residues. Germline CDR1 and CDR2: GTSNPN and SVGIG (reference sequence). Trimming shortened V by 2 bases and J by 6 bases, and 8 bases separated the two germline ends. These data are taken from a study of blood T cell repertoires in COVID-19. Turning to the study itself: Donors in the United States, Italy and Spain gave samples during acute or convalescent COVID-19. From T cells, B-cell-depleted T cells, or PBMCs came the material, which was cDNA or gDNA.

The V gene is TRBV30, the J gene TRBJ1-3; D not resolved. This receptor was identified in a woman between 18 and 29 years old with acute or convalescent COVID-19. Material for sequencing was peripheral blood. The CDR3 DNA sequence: TGTGCCTGGAGTCTCTACTCAAACACCATATATTTT. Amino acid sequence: CAWSLYSNTIYF.